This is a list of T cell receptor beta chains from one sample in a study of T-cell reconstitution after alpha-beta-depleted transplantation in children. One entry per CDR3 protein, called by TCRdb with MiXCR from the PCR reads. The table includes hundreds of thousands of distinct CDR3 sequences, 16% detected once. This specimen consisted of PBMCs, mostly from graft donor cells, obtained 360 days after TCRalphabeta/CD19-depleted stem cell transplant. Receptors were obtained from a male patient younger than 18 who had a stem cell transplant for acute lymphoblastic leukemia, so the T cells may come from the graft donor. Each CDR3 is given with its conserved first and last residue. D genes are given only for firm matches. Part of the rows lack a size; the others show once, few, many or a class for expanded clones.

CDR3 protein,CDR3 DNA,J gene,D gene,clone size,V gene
CSTLTDSNQPQHF,TGCAGCACGTTGACAGATAGCAATCAGCCCCAGCATTTT,TRBJ1-5,NA,few,TRBV29-1
CSVAGSGNTIYF,TGCAGCGTTGCTGGCTCTGGAAACACCATATATTTT,TRBJ1-3,NA,few,TRBV29-1
CASSWGAGETYEQYF,TGTGCCAGCAGTTGGGGCGCGGGGGAGACCTACGAGCAGTACTTC,TRBJ2-7,TRBD2,NA,TRBV27
CASSQEGPSGLADHTGELFF,TGCGCCAGCAGCCAAGAGGGGCCCAGCGGGCTAGCGGACCACACCGGGGAGCTGTTTTTT,TRBJ2-2,TRBD2,NA,TRBV4-1
CASSQGDGYEQYF,TGCGCCAGCAGCCAAGGGGACGGTTACGAGCAGTACTTC,TRBJ2-7,NA,many,TRBV4-1
CASSSGTTLTDTQYF,TGCGCCAGCAGTTCCGGGACTACCCTCACAGATACGCAGTATTTT,TRBJ2-3,TRBD2,few,TRBV5-1
CASSRSVNSYEQYF,TGTGCCAGTAGCCGTTCAGTGAACTCCTACGAGCAGTACTTC,TRBJ2-7,NA,NA,TRBV19
CASTPSPSGANVLTF,TGTGCCAGCACCCCAAGCCCCTCTGGGGCCAACGTCCTGACTTTC,TRBJ2-6,NA,few,TRBV4-2
CASSWVYQETQYF,TGTGCCAGCAGCTGGGTATACCAAGAGACCCAGTACTTC,TRBJ2-5,NA,few,TRBV7-9
CASSQTGGDSYEQYF,TGTGCCAGCAGTCAAACGGGGGGGGACTCCTACGAGCAGTACTTC,TRBJ2-7,NA,few,TRBV21-1
CASSRTSGRAVSTDTQYF,TGCGCCAGCAGCCGGACTAGCGGGAGGGCCGTGAGCACAGATACGCAGTATTTT,TRBJ2-3,TRBD2,NA,TRBV5-1
CSARDSARYNEQFF,TGCAGTGCTAGAGATTCCGCCAGGTACAATGAGCAGTTCTTC,TRBJ2-1,NA,many,TRBV20-1
CASSLTGLAANEQFF,TGTGCCAGCAGCTTGACGGGACTAGCGGCCAATGAGCAGTTCTTC,TRBJ2-1,TRBD2,few,TRBV7-9
CASSATSATLTYNEQFF,TGTGCCAGCAGCGCGACTAGCGCAACGCTTACCTACAATGAGCAGTTCTTC,TRBJ2-1,TRBD2,few,TRBV11-2
CASRSGAEQYF,TGTGCCAGCAGATCGGGGGCCGAGCAGTACTTC,TRBJ2-7,NA,few,TRBV6-2/TRBV6-3
CASSLGTFREAKNIQYF,TGTGCCAGCAGCTTAGGGACGTTTCGGGAGGCCAAAAACATTCAGTACTTC,TRBJ2-4,NA,few,TRBV11-2
CASSDPSRPGGPRTQYF,TGCGCCAGCAGTGACCCCTCAAGGCCAGGGGGCCCCCGGACCCAGTACTTC,TRBJ2-5,TRBD1,NA,TRBV10-1
CSVEVPDRVSYEQYF,TGCAGCGTTGAAGTGCCGGACAGGGTATCCTACGAGCAGTACTTC,TRBJ2-7,TRBD1,few,TRBV29-1
CASSLTNLAGVHSEQFF,TGTGCCAGCAGCTTAACCAACCTAGCGGGAGTTCATAGTGAGCAGTTCTTC,TRBJ2-1,TRBD2,NA,TRBV7-2
CASKIAGVESEQYF,TGCGCCAGCAAAATAGCGGGAGTTGAATCCGAGCAGTACTTC,TRBJ2-7,TRBD2,many,TRBV5-1
CASSLAKLGQGGTEAFF,TGTGCCAGCAGCTTAGCGAAATTGGGACAGGGAGGGACTGAAGCTTTCTTT,TRBJ1-1,TRBD1,few,TRBV7-9
CATSDAGTASNTGELFF,TGTGCCACCAGTGATGCCGGGACAGCCTCGAACACCGGGGAGCTGTTTTTT,TRBJ2-2,TRBD1,NA,TRBV24-1
CASRDGQVHEQYF,TGTGCCAGCAGGGATGGACAGGTCCACGAGCAGTACTTC,TRBJ2-7,TRBD1,few,TRBV7-9
CASSLEGGRGTDTQYF,TGCGCCAGCAGCTTGGAGGGGGGGAGAGGCACAGATACGCAGTATTTT,TRBJ2-3,NA,few,TRBV5-1
CASSAGGWQETQYF,TGTGCCAGCAGCGCAGGGGGTTGGCAAGAGACCCAGTACTTC,TRBJ2-5,TRBD1,few,TRBV9
CASSLAGGLAPEQYF,TGTGCCAGCAGCTTAGCTGGGGGACTAGCTCCCGAGCAGTACTTC,TRBJ2-7,TRBD2,few,TRBV11-2
CASSEAGVPTYEQYF,TGTGCCAGCAGTGAGGCGGGTGTACCTACCTACGAGCAGTACTTC,TRBJ2-7,NA,few,TRBV27
CAEGLGANVLTF,TGTGCCGAGGGGTTGGGGGCCAACGTCCTGACTTTC,TRBJ2-6,NA,NA,TRBV12-3/TRBV12-4
CASSPRTLQETQYF,TGTGCCAGCTCACCCCGGACTCTCCAAGAGACCCAGTACTTC,TRBJ2-5,NA,few,TRBV18
CASSVGHHFSYEQYF,TGTGCCAGCAGCGTTGGACACCATTTCTCCTACGAGCAGTACTTC,TRBJ2-7,NA,few,TRBV2
CATAQGSLNQPQHF,TGTGCCACCGCTCAGGGGTCGTTGAATCAGCCCCAGCATTTT,TRBJ1-5,NA,NA,TRBV15
CAWSQGHEQFF,TGTGCCTGGAGTCAAGGCCATGAGCAGTTCTTC,TRBJ2-1,NA,NA,TRBV30
CASSLDGTPEGDTQYF,TGTGCCAGCAGCTTAGATGGGACCCCAGAGGGGGATACGCAGTATTTT,TRBJ2-3,NA,NA,TRBV7-8
CASSLEGLHVYEQYF,TGTGCCAGCAGTTTAGAAGGCCTTCATGTCTACGAGCAGTACTTC,TRBJ2-7,NA,NA,TRBV12-3/TRBV12-4
CASSQQSRTGVHEQFF,TGTGCCAGCAGCCAACAATCGAGGACAGGGGTACATGAGCAGTTCTTC,TRBJ2-1,TRBD1,NA,TRBV4-2
CASSFSEGGYEQYF,TGTGCCAGCAGCTTTTCGGAGGGTGGCTACGAGCAGTACTTC,TRBJ2-7,NA,NA,TRBV11-2
CASSLAGELFF,TGCGCCAGCAGCTTGGCCGGGGAGCTGTTTTTT,TRBJ2-2,NA,many,TRBV5-1
CASSPTGAEETQYF,TGCGCCAGCAGCCCCACGGGAGCGGAGGAGACCCAGTACTTC,TRBJ2-5,NA,NA,TRBV5-1
CASSPGGGSYSYEQYF,TGTGCCAGCTCGCCGGGTGGCGGGAGTTACTCCTACGAGCAGTACTTC,TRBJ2-7,TRBD2,many,TRBV18
CASSRTGASSYEQYF,TGTGCCAGCAGCCGTACAGGGGCCAGCTCCTACGAGCAGTACTTC,TRBJ2-7,TRBD1,few,TRBV12-3/TRBV12-4